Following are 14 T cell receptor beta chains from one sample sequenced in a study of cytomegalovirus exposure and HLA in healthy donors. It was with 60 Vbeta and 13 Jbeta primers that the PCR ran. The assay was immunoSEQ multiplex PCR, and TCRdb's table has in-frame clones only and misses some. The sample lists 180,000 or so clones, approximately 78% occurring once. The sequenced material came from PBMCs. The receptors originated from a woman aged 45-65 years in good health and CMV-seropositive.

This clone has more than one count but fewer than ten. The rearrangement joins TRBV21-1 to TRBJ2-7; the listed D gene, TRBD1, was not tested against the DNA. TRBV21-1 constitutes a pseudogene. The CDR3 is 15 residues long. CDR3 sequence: CASSSPMDSFYEQYF. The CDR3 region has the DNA TGTGCCAGCAGCTCTCCTATGGACAGCTTCTACGAGCAGTACTTC.

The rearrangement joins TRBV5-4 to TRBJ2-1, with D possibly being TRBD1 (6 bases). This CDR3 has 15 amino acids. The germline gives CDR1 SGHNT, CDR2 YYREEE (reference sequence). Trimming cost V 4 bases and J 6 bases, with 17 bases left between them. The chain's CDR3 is CASSPQGPLGNEQFF. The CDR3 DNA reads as TGTGCCAGCAGCCCACAGGGCCCCTTAGGCAATGAGCAGTTCTTC.

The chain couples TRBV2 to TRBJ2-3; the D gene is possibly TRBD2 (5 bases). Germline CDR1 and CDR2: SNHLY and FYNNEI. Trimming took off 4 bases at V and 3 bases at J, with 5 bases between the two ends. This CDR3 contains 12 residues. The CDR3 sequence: CASSGTTDTQYF. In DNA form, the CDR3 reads TGTGCCAGCAGTGGGACTACAGATACGCAGTATTTT. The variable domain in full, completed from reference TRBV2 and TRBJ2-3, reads EPEVTQTPSHQVTQMGQEVILRCVPISNHLYFYWYRQILGQKVEFLVSFYNNEISEKSEIFDDQFSVERPDGSNFTLKIRSTKLEDSAMYFCASSGTTDTQYFGPGTRLTVL.

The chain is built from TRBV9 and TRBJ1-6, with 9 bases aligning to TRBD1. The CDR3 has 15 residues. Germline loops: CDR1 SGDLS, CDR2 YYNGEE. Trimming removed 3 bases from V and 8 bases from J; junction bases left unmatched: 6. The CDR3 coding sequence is TGTGCCAGCAGCGCCCCGGGACAGGGTTATTCACCCCTCCACTTT. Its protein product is CASSAPGQGYSPLHF. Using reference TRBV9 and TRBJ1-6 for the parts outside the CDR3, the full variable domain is DSGVTQTPKHLITATGQRVTLRCSPRSGDLSVYWYQQSLDQGLQFLIQYYNGEERAKGNILERFSAQQFPDLHSELNLSSLELGDSALYFCASSAPGQGYSPLHFGNGTRLTVT.

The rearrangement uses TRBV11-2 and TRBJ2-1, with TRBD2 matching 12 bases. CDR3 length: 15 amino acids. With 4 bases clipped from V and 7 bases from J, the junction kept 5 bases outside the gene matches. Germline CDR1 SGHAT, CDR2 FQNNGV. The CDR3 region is CASSSSGRAGNEQFF. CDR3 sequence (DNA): TGTGCCAGCAGCTCTAGCGGGAGGGCGGGGAATGAGCAGTTCTTC.

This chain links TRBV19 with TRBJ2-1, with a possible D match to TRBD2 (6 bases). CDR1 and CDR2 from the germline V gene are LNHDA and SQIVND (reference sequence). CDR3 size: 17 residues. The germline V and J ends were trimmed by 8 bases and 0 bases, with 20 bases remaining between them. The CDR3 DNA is TGTGCCAGTTCCTACACCTGGCAGACTAGCTCCTACAATGAGCAGTTCTTC. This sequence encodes CASSYTWQTSSYNEQFF.

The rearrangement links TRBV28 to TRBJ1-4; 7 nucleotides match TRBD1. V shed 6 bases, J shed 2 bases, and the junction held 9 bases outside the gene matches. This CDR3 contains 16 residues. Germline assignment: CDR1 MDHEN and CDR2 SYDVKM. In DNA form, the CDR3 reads TGTGCCAGCAGGAGGGGGCGTATAGGTACTAATGAAAAACTGTTTTTT. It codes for CASRRGRIGTNEKLFF.

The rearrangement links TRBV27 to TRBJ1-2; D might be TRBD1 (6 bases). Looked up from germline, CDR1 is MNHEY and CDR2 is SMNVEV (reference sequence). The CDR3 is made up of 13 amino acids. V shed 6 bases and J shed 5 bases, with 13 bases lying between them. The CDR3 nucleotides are TGTGCCAGCAGCCAACAACAGGGTTATGGCTACACCTTC. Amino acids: CASSQQQGYGYTF.

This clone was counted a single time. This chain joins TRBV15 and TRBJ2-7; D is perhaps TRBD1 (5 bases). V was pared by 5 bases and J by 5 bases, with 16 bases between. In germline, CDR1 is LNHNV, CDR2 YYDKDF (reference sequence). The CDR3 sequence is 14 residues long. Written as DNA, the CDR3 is TGTGCCACCAGCGCACAACAGGCTCCGGACGAGCAGTACTTC. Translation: CATSAQQAPDEQYF.

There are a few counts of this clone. CDR3 bases: TGTGCCAGCAGCCCCCTAGGGGGGGCTCACAATGAGCAGTTCTTC. Its translation is CASSPLGGAHNEQFF. The V and J genes are TRBV6-5 and TRBJ2-1, with D perhaps matching TRBD2 (7 bases). The germline CDR1 and CDR2 sequences are MNHEY and SVGAGI. Between the trimmed V and J ends, which lost 6 bases and 5 bases, there was a span of 17 bases. The CDR3 loop spans 15 amino acids.

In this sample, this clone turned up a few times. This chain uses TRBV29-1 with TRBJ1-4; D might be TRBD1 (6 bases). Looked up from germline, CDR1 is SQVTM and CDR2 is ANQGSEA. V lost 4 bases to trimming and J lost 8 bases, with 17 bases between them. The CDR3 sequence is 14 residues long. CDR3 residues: CSVARGTTGEKLFF. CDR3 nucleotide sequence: TGCAGCGTTGCTAGGGGGACGACGGGGGAAAAACTGTTTTTT.

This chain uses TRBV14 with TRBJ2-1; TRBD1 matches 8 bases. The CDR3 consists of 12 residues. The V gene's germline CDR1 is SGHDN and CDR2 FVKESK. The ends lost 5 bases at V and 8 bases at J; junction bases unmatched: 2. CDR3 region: CASSGQGDEQFF. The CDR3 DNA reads TGTGCCAGCAGCGGACAGGGCGATGAGCAGTTCTTC.

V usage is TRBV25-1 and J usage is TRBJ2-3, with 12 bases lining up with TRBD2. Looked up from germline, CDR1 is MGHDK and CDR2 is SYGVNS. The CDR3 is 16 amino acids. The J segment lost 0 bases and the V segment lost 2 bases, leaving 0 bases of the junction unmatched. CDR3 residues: CASSEGTSGSTDTQYF. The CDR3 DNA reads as TGTGCCAGCAGTGAAGGGACTAGCGGGAGCACAGATACGCAGTATTTT.

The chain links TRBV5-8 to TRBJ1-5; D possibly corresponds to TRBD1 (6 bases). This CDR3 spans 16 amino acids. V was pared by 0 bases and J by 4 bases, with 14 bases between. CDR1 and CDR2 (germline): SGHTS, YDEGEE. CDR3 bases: TGTGCCAGCAGCTTGGGGGCGGGGGGGGCGAATCAGCCCCAGCATTTT. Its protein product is CASSLGAGGANQPQHF.